These T cell receptor beta chains were read from a single sample in a study of cytomegalovirus exposure and HLA in healthy donors. Libraries were prepared by immunoSEQ multiplex PCR; TCRdb keeps only in-frame clonotypes and omits some of them. The table lists roughly 200,000 clones, more than 60% of them singletons. Sequencing input: PBMCs. These receptors originate from a woman aged 55 to 70 in good health and CMV-seropositive. The CDR3 runs from the conserved cysteine through the conserved F or W. D genes are given only for firm matches. Only some rows state a clone size, as once, few, many or a class for expanded clones.

j_gene: TRBJ2-6; d_gene: NA; len: 15; v_gene: TRBV6-5; abundance: NA; CDR3nt: TGTGCCAGCAGTTACAGGGTCGGGGTTGGGAACGTCCTGACTTTC; CDR3aa: CASSYRVGVGNVLTF
j_gene: TRBJ1-5; d_gene: NA; len: 16; v_gene: TRBV10-3; abundance: NA; CDR3nt: TGTGCCATCAGTGACCCGGACACTAATAGCAATCAGCCCCAGCATTTT; CDR3aa: CAISDPDTNSNQPQHF
j_gene: TRBJ2-7; d_gene: NA; len: 14; v_gene: TRBV6-1; abundance: NA; CDR3nt: TGTGCCAGCAGTACCAGGGAAGGAATCTACGAGCAGTACTTC; CDR3aa: CASSTREGIYEQYF
j_gene: TRBJ2-1; d_gene: TRBD2; len: 19; v_gene: TRBV9; abundance: NA; CDR3nt: TGTGCCAGCAGCGTAGCTACGGGGCTAGCGGGGTCCTCCTACAATGAGCAGTTCTTC; CDR3aa: CASSVATGLAGSSYNEQFF
j_gene: TRBJ1-1; d_gene: NA; len: 13; v_gene: TRBV28; abundance: NA; CDR3nt: TGTGCCAGCAGTTTAATCAGAAACACTGAAGCTTTCTTT; CDR3aa: CASSLIRNTEAFF
j_gene: TRBJ2-6; d_gene: NA; len: 15; v_gene: TRBV6-4; abundance: once; CDR3nt: TGTGCCAGCAGTGACTCCAGCTCTGGGGCCAACGTCCTGACTTTC; CDR3aa: CASSDSSSGANVLTF
j_gene: TRBJ2-4; d_gene: TRBD1; len: 15; v_gene: TRBV14; abundance: NA; CDR3nt: TGTGCCAGCAGCGGCCGGGACAGGGGGCTTAACAGTCAGTACTTC; CDR3aa: CASSGRDRGLNSQYF
j_gene: TRBJ2-6; d_gene: TRBD1; len: 18; v_gene: TRBV9; abundance: NA; CDR3nt: TGTGCCAGCAGGGGTTATCAGGGGGCCCTCTCTGGGGCCAACGGCCTGACTTTC; CDR3aa: CASRGYQGALSGANGLTF
j_gene: TRBJ1-5; d_gene: NA; len: 12; v_gene: TRBV6-6; abundance: NA; CDR3nt: TGTGCCAGCAGTTATTTGGCCCAGCCCCAGCATTTT; CDR3aa: CASSYLAQPQHF
j_gene: TRBJ1-2; d_gene: NA; len: 13; v_gene: TRBV27; abundance: NA; CDR3nt: TGTGCCAGCAGACAGGGTTTCGGCTATGGCTACACCTTC; CDR3aa: CASRQGFGYGYTF
j_gene: TRBJ2-5; d_gene: TRBD2; len: 16; v_gene: TRBV6-6; abundance: NA; CDR3nt: TGTGCCAGCAGTCGACCTAGCGGAGGGGCCCAAGAGACCCAGTACTTC; CDR3aa: CASSRPSGGAQETQYF
j_gene: TRBJ1-1; d_gene: NA; len: 13; v_gene: TRBV19; abundance: NA; CDR3nt: TGTGCCAGTAGTATCCCAGGGGCCACTGAAGCTTTCTTT; CDR3aa: CASSIPGATEAFF
j_gene: TRBJ2-3; d_gene: NA; len: 15; v_gene: TRBV5-1; abundance: few; CDR3nt: TGCGCCAGCAGCAACTACAGGGAAGGCACAGATACGCAGTATTTT; CDR3aa: CASSNYREGTDTQYF
j_gene: TRBJ1-2; d_gene: TRBD1; len: 15; v_gene: TRBV5-5; abundance: few; CDR3nt: TGTGCCAGCAGCTCCTACCGACAGGGAGGCTATGGCTACACCTTC; CDR3aa: CASSSYRQGGYGYTF
j_gene: TRBJ1-4; d_gene: NA; len: 13; v_gene: TRBV19; abundance: NA; CDR3nt: TGTGCCAGTAGCCCCACTATTAATGAAAAACTGTTTTTT; CDR3aa: CASSPTINEKLFF
j_gene: TRBJ1-2; d_gene: NA; len: 13; v_gene: TRBV28; abundance: NA; CDR3nt: TGTGCCAGCAGACCGGGGGGGTCCTATGGCTACACCTTC; CDR3aa: CASRPGGSYGYTF
j_gene: TRBJ2-6; d_gene: TRBD2; len: 14; v_gene: TRBV29-1; abundance: NA; CDR3nt: TGCAGCGCAGGGACTACCACTGGGGCCAACGTCCTGACTTTC; CDR3aa: CSAGTTTGANVLTF
j_gene: TRBJ2-6; d_gene: NA; len: 16; v_gene: TRBV18; abundance: NA; CDR3nt: TGTGCCAGCTCAGGTCAGGGGTCTACTGGGGCCAACGTCCTGACTTTC; CDR3aa: CASSGQGSTGANVLTF
j_gene: TRBJ1-2; d_gene: NA; len: 13; v_gene: TRBV10-3; abundance: NA; CDR3nt: TGTGCCATCAGTGACCGGGGGGCACGGGGCTACACCTTC; CDR3aa: CAISDRGARGYTF
j_gene: TRBJ1-5; d_gene: NA; len: 15; v_gene: TRBV27; abundance: NA; CDR3nt: TGTGCCAGCAGTTTAACAGGGTTAGGGGGTCAGCCCCAGCATTTT; CDR3aa: CASSLTGLGGQPQHF
j_gene: TRBJ1-1; d_gene: TRBD1; len: 13; v_gene: TRBV5-1; abundance: NA; CDR3nt: TGCGCCAGCAGCAGGACAGGGGGCACTGAAGCTTTCTTT; CDR3aa: CASSRTGGTEAFF
j_gene: TRBJ2-5; d_gene: TRBD1; len: 17; v_gene: TRBV5-1; abundance: NA; CDR3nt: TGCGCCAGCAGCTTGAACCCCGGACAGGGGGCTGGAGAGACCCAGTACTTC; CDR3aa: CASSLNPGQGAGETQYF
j_gene: TRBJ2-3; d_gene: TRBD2; len: 18; v_gene: TRBV5-4; abundance: NA; CDR3nt: TGTGCCAGCAGCCGTGAGCCTAGCGGGGTGGCGCGCACAGATACGCAGTATTTT; CDR3aa: CASSREPSGVARTDTQYF
j_gene: TRBJ1-2; d_gene: NA; len: 13; v_gene: TRBV14; abundance: NA; CDR3nt: TGTGCCAGCAGCCAAGGACAGAACTATGGCTACACCTTC; CDR3aa: CASSQGQNYGYTF
j_gene: TRBJ2-7; d_gene: NA; len: 12; v_gene: TRBV6-1; abundance: NA; CDR3nt: TGTGCCAGCAGTGCCCCTGCCTACGAGCAGTACTTC; CDR3aa: CASSAPAYEQYF
j_gene: TRBJ2-7; d_gene: NA; len: 15; v_gene: TRBV18; abundance: NA; CDR3nt: TGTGCCAGCTCACCAGGTCAGGGGCCTGTTTACGAGCAGTACTTC; CDR3aa: CASSPGQGPVYEQYF
j_gene: TRBJ2-1; d_gene: NA; len: 17; v_gene: TRBV7-9; abundance: few; CDR3nt: TGTGCCAGCAGCCCTCGAGGGCGGGTTTCCTCCTACAATGAGCAGTTCTTC; CDR3aa: CASSPRGRVSSYNEQFF
j_gene: TRBJ2-1; d_gene: NA; len: 15; v_gene: TRBV10-3; abundance: once; CDR3nt: TGTGCCATCAGTGAGCGGGGAGGAGGGTTCAATGAGCAGTTCTTC; CDR3aa: CAISERGGGFNEQFF
j_gene: TRBJ1-2; d_gene: TRBD1; len: 14; v_gene: TRBV5-1; abundance: NA; CDR3nt: TGCGCCAGCAGCTCCGGGACAGGGCCCCATGGCTACACCTTC; CDR3aa: CASSSGTGPHGYTF
j_gene: TRBJ2-3; d_gene: NA; len: 14; v_gene: TRBV12-2; abundance: NA; CDR3nt: TGTGCAAGTCGCTTAGCTACGACAGAGAATACGCAGTATTTT; CDR3aa: CASRLATTENTQYF
j_gene: TRBJ2-1; d_gene: TRBD2; len: 17; v_gene: TRBV9; abundance: once; CDR3nt: TGTGCCAGCAGCGCGGGACTAGCGGGGGGACTCTACAATGAGCAGTTCTTC; CDR3aa: CASSAGLAGGLYNEQFF
j_gene: TRBJ2-1; d_gene: NA; len: 17; v_gene: TRBV27; abundance: NA; CDR3nt: TGTGCCAGCAGTGGGATCGGACAAGCTCGGATTTACAATGAGCAGTTCTTC; CDR3aa: CASSGIGQARIYNEQFF
j_gene: TRBJ2-2; d_gene: TRBD1; len: 16; v_gene: TRBV18; abundance: NA; CDR3nt: TGTGCCAGCTCACCAACCGGGACAGGGGGTTTCGGGGAGCTGTTTTTT; CDR3aa: CASSPTGTGGFGELFF
j_gene: TRBJ2-2; d_gene: NA; len: 16; v_gene: TRBV28; abundance: NA; CDR3nt: TGTGCCAGCACCCGGGGTGGAGCGGCCAACACCGGGGAGCTGTTTTTT; CDR3aa: CASTRGGAANTGELFF
j_gene: TRBJ2-2; d_gene: NA; len: 16; v_gene: TRBV4-2; abundance: NA; CDR3nt: TGTGCCAGCAGCCGGCAGGGCGTCGCGAACACCGGGGAGCTGTTTTTT; CDR3aa: CASSRQGVANTGELFF
j_gene: TRBJ2-7; d_gene: TRBD1; len: 15; v_gene: TRBV19; abundance: NA; CDR3nt: TGTGCCAGTAGTACCACAGGGGGGTTCTCCTACGAGCAGTACTTC; CDR3aa: CASSTTGGFSYEQYF
j_gene: TRBJ1-5; d_gene: TRBD1; len: 14; v_gene: TRBV2; abundance: once; CDR3nt: TGTGCCAGCAGCCGGACAGGGAGCAATCAGCCCCAGCATTTT; CDR3aa: CASSRTGSNQPQHF
j_gene: TRBJ2-1; d_gene: TRBD2; len: 11; v_gene: TRBV18; abundance: NA; CDR3nt: TGTGCCAGCTCCCGGGGGGATGAGCAGTTCTTC; CDR3aa: CASSRGDEQFF
j_gene: TRBJ1-2; d_gene: NA; len: 11; v_gene: TRBV28; abundance: NA; CDR3nt: TGTGCCAGCAGAGAGATCTATGGCTACACCTTC; CDR3aa: CASREIYGYTF
j_gene: TRBJ2-2; d_gene: NA; len: 16; v_gene: TRBV1; abundance: NA; CDR3nt: TGCACCAGCAGCCAAGAGACCGGACAGGACACCGGGGAGCTGTTTTTT; CDR3aa: CTSSQETGQDTGELFF
j_gene: TRBJ1-5; d_gene: NA; len: 13; v_gene: TRBV6-5; abundance: NA; CDR3nt: TGTGCCAGCAGTCCGACTAATATGTGGCCCCAGCATTTT; CDR3aa: CASSPTNMWPQHF
j_gene: TRBJ2-7; d_gene: NA; len: 16; v_gene: TRBV27; abundance: NA; CDR3nt: TGTGCCAGCAGTTTATCGATACCGTTGTCGGAGGGCGAGCAGTACTTC; CDR3aa: CASSLSIPLSEGEQYF
j_gene: TRBJ2-5; d_gene: TRBD1; len: 13; v_gene: TRBV7-2; abundance: few; CDR3nt: TGTGCCAGCAGCTCTCGACAGGGTGAGACCCAGTACTTC; CDR3aa: CASSSRQGETQYF
j_gene: TRBJ1-2; d_gene: TRBD1; len: 15; v_gene: TRBV10-3; abundance: NA; CDR3nt: TGTGCCATCAGCGGGACAGGGGGCGAGAGTCATGGCTACACCTTC; CDR3aa: CAISGTGGESHGYTF
j_gene: TRBJ1-1; d_gene: TRBD1; len: 16; v_gene: TRBV10-3; abundance: NA; CDR3nt: TGTGCCATCAGTGAGTCGATGGGACAGGGAGGCACTGAAGCTTTCTTT; CDR3aa: CAISESMGQGGTEAFF